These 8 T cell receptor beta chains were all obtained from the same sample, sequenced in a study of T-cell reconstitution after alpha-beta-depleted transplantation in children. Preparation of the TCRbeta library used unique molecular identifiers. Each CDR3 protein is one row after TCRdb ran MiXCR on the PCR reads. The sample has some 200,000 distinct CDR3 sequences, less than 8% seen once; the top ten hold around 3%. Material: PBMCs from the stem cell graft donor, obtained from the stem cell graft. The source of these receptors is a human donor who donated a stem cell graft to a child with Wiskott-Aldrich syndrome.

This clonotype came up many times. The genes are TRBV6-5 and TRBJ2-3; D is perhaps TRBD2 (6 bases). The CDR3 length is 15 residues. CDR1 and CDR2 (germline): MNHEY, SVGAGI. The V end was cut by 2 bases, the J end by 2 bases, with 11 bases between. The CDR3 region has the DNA TGTGCCAGCAGTTACGGGACTGAGGCCACAGATACGCAGTATTTT. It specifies CASSYGTEATDTQYF.

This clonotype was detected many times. In DNA form, the CDR3 reads TGTGCCAGCAATATCCCGGGACTAGGTGGGCATGAGCAGTTCTTC. Translation gives CASNIPGLGGHEQFF. The V and J genes are TRBV6-2 or TRBV6-3 and TRBJ2-1; 8 nucleotides align to TRBD2. Trimming removed 7 bases from V and 8 bases from J; junction bases left unmatched: 13. Germline V lookup: CDR1 MNHEY, CDR2 SVGEGT. There are 15 residues in the CDR3.

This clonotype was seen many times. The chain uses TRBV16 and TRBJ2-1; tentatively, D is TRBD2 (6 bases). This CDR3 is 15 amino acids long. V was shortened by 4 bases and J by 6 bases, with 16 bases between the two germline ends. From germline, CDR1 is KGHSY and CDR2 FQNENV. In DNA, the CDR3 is TGTGCCAGCAGCCGGGAGGACCCCATCGGCAATGAGCAGTTCTTC. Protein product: CASSREDPIGNEQFF.

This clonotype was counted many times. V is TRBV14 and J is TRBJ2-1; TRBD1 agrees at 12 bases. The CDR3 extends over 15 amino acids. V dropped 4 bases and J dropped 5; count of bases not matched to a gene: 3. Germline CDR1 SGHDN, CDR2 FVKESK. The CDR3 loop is CASSLGQGANNEQFF. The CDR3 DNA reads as TGTGCCAGCAGCCTGGGACAGGGGGCGAACAATGAGCAGTTCTTC.

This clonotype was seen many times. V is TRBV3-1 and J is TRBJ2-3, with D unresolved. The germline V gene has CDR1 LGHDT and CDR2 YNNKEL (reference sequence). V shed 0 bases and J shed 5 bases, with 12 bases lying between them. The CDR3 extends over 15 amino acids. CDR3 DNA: TGTGCCAGCAGCCAAGAACGGCGAATCAAAGATACGCAGTATTTT. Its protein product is CASSQERRIKDTQYF.

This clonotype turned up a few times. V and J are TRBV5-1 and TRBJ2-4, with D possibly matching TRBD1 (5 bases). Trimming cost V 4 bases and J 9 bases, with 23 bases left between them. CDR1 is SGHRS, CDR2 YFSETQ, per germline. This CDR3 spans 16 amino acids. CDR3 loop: CASSPSIDSAVGIQYF. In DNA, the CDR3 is TGCGCCAGCAGCCCGTCGATAGACAGTGCGGTCGGCATTCAGTACTTC.

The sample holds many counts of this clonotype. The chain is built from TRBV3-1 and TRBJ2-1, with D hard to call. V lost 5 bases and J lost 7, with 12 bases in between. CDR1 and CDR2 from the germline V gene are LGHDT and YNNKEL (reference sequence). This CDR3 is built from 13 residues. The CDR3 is CASSYTGENEQFF. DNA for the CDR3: TGTGCCAGCAGCTATACGGGTGAGAATGAGCAGTTCTTC.

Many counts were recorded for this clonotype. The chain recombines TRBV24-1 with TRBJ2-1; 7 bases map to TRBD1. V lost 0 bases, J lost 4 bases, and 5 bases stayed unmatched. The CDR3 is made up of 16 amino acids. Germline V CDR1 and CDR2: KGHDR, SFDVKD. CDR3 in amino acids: CATSDLDRDQYNEQFF. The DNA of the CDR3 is TGTGCCACCAGTGATTTGGACAGGGACCAATACAATGAGCAGTTCTTC.